This TCR beta chain was documented in a study of blood T cells in healthy people across ages. Findings and caveats of the study: Using unsorted PBMCs precluded a conclusive naive versus antigen-experienced comparison. With age, beta diversity per million T cells declined roughly linearly, significantly by over 35.

Remarks on this clonotype: Its matching antigen is unknown. One junction end disagrees with the germline gene, perhaps due to a read error.

PCR was performed a second time for about 6 to 12 cycles using a sample-barcoded 5' primer and a J-beta primer mix. Sequencing of every sample gave 2.5 million or more CDR3-containing paired-end reads. TCRdb reanalysed the 5' RACE reads using MiXCR and keeps one entry per CDR3 protein. The sample has 700,000 to 950,000 distinct CDR3 sequences, 43% seen once. Germline loops: CDR1 LGHDT, CDR2 YNNKEL (reference sequence). This CDR3 contains 13 residues. The sequenced sample consisted of blood. This chain joins TRBV3-1 and TRBJ2-1; no definite D call. This TCR came from a woman aged 55-69 years in good health. The CDR3 loop reads CTSSPSIGNEQFF. DNA of the CDR3: TGTACCAGCAGCCCCTCGATAGGGAATGAGCAGTTCTTC.